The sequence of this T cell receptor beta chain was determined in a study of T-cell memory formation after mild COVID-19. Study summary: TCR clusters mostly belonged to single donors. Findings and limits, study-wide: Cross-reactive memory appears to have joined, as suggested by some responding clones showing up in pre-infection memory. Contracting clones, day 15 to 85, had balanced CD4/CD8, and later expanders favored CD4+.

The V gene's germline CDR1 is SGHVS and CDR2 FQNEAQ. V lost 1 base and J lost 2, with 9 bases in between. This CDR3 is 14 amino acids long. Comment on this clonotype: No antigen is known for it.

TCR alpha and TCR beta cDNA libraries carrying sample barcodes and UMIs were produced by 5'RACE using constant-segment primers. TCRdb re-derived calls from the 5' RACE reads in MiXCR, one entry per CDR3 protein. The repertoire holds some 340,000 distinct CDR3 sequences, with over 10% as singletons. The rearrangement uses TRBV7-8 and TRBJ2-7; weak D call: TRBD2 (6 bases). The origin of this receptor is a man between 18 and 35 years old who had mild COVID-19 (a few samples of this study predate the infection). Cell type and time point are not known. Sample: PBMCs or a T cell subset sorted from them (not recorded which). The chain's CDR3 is CASSLVRGTYEQYF. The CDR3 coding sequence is TGTGCCAGCAGCTTAGTCCGGGGGACCTACGAGCAGTACTTC. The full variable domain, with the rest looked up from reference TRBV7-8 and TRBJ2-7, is GAGVSQSPRYKVAKRGQDVALRCDPISGHVSLFWYQQALGQGPEFLTYFQNEAQLDKSGLPSDRFFAERPEGSVSTLKIQRTQQEDSAVYLCASSLVRGTYEQYFGPGTRLTVT.